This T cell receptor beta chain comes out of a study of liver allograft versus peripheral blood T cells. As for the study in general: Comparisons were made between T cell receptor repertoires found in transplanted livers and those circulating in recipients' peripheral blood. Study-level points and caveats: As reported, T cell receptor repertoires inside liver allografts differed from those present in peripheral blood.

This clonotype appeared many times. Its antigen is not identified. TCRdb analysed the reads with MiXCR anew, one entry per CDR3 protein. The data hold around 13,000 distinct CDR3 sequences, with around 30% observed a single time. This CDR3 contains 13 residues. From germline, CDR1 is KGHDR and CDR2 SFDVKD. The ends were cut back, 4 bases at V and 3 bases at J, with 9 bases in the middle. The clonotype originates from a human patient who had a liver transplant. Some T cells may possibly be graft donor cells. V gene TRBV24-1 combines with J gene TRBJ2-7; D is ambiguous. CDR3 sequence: CATSDYYSYEQYF. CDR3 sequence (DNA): TGTGCCACCAGTGACTATTACAGCTACGAGCAGTACTTC.